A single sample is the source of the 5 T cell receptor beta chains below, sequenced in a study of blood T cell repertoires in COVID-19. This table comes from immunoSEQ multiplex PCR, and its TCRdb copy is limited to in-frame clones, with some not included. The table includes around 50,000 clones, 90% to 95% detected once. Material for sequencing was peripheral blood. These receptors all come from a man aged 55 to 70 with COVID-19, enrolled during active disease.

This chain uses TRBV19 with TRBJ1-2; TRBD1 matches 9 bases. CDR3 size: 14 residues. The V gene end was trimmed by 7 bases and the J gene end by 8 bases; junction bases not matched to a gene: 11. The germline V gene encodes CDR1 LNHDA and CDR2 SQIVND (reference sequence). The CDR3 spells CASTRDRDREGYTF. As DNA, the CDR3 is TGTGCCAGTACCAGGGACCGGGACAGGGAAGGCTACACCTTC.

CDR3 residues: CASSKTGGYGYTF. Written as DNA, the CDR3 is TGTGCCAGTAGTAAAACAGGGGGCTATGGCTACACCTTC. This chain uses TRBV19 with TRBJ1-2; 8 nucleotides match TRBD1. V shed 4 bases, J shed 4 bases, and the junction held 2 bases outside the gene matches. CDR3 size: 13 residues. From germline, CDR1 is LNHDA and CDR2 SQIVND (reference sequence). The complete variable domain, with remaining parts taken from reference TRBV19 and TRBJ1-2, reads DGGITQSPKYLFRKEGQNVTLSCEQNLNHDAMYWYRQDPGQGLRLIYYSQIVNDFQKGDIAEGYSVSREKKESFPLTVTSAQKNPTAFYLCASSKTGGYGYTFGSGTRLTVV.

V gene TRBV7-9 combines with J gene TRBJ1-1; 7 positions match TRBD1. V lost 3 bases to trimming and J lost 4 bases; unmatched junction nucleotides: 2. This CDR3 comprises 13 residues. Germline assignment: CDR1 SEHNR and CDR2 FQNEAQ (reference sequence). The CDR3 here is CASSLPGGTEAFF. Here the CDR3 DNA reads TGTGCCAGCAGCTTGCCAGGGGGCACTGAAGCTTTCTTT.

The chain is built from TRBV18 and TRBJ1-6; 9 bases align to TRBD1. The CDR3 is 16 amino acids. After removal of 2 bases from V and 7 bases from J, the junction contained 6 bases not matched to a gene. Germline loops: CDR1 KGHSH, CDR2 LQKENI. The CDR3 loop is CASSPSNDRGNSPLHF. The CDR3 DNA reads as TGTGCCAGCTCACCAAGTAATGACAGGGGGAATTCACCCCTCCACTTT.

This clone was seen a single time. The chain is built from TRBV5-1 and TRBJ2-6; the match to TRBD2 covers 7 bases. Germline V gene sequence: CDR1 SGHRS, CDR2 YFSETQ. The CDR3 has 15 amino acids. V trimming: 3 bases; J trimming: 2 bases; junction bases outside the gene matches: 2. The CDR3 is CASSSSGTGANVLTF. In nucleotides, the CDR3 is TGCGCCAGCAGCTCTAGCGGTACTGGGGCCAACGTCCTGACTTTC.